This entry concerns a single T cell receptor (beta chain). Using immunoSEQ multiplex PCR, the repertoire was profiled, and TCRdb retains in-frame clones only, with some absent. This sample has just over 150,000 clones, with 87% found just once. The data derive from a study of T cell responses to AZD1222 COVID-19 vaccine. CDR1 DFQATT and CDR2 SNEGSKA come from the germline V gene (reference sequence). J was trimmed by 0 bases and V by 3 bases; bases with no gene match: 4. This CDR3 region has 14 residues. This clonotype was sampled from an adult who received the AZD1222 COVID-19 vaccine. The sequenced sample was peripheral blood, obtained 28 days after the second AZD1222 dose. The V call is TRBV20-1, the J call TRBJ1-1; 7 nucleotides agree with TRBD1. CDR3 sequence reads: CSASRGQLNTEAFF. Here the CDR3 DNA reads TGCAGTGCTAGTAGGGGACAGTTGAACACTGAAGCTTTCTTT.